Following are 32 T cell receptor beta chains from one sample sequenced in a study of monozygotic twins with inflammatory bowel disease. TCRdb re-called the 5' RACE reads; one entry per CDR3 protein, DNA not given. This table lists about 110,000 distinct CDR3 sequences. The sample was blood. The source is a human donor with ulcerative colitis or Crohn's disease, or a healthy co-twin of an affected twin (not recorded which).

The rearrangement uses TRBV5-1 and TRBJ1-1. This CDR3 is 15 amino acids long. From germline, CDR1 is SGHRS and CDR2 YFSETQ. CDR3 residues: CASSLASGSRTEAFF.

The rearrangement uses TRBV5-1 and TRBJ2-2; lacking DNA, the TRBD2 call made by TCRdb goes unchecked. The CDR3 covers 17 residues. Germline-derived CDR1 and CDR2 are SGHRS and YFSETQ. The CDR3 sequence is CASSWDWREGNTGELFF.

This chain joins TRBV20-1 and TRBJ2-1; the TCRdb call, TRBD1, lacks DNA for checking. The CDR3 consists of 15 residues. Germline CDR1 and CDR2: DFQATT and SNEGSKA (reference sequence). The CDR3 spells CSATFPDRGYNEQFF.

CDR3 protein: CAISDRRQGSTDTQYF. This chain joins TRBV10-3 and TRBJ2-3; TCRdb indicates TRBD1, and absent DNA this call remains unverified. Germline V gene data show CDR1 as ENHRY and CDR2 as SYGVKD. The CDR3 has 16 amino acids.

The chain carries TRBV4-1 and TRBJ2-2; lacking DNA, the TRBD2 call made by TCRdb goes unchecked. The CDR3 runs 19 residues. CDR1 is MGHRA and CDR2 is YSYEKL in the germline V gene. The CDR3 is CASSPPGLAGASRTGELFF.

The chain has TRBV29-1 and TRBJ1-1; the TCRdb D gene call, TRBD1, has no DNA to confirm it. This CDR3 comprises 11 residues. Germline CDR1 and CDR2: SQVTM and ANQGSEA. The CDR3 here is CSVRQDTEAFF.

This chain connects TRBV20-1 to TRBJ1-2. CDR1 is DFQATT, CDR2 SNEGSKA, per germline (reference sequence). This CDR3 contains 12 residues. CDR3 sequence reads: CSARDTDYGYTF.

The gene calls are TRBV11-2 and TRBJ2-7; the TCRdb D gene call, TRBD2, has no DNA to confirm it. Germline CDR1 reads SGHAT; CDR2 reads FQNNGV. The CDR3 is 16 amino acids. The CDR3 loop is CASSLVRTRSDYEQYF.

V and J are TRBV20-1 and TRBJ2-1; without DNA, the TCRdb call of TRBD2 cannot be checked. This CDR3 is built from 13 residues. CDR1 DFQATT and CDR2 SNEGSKA come from the germline V gene (reference sequence). CDR3 protein: CSAQAGGMSEQFF.

CDR3 in amino acids: CSVGRGGSYNEQFF. V usage is TRBV29-1 and J usage is TRBJ2-1. The length of the CDR3 is 14 residues. Germline V gives CDR1 SQVTM, CDR2 ANQGSEA.

The genes are TRBV7-2 and TRBJ1-3; absent DNA, TCRdb's TRBD1 call cannot be checked. The CDR3 is 16 amino acids. Germline CDR1 and CDR2: SGHTA and FQGNSA. CDR3 residues: CASSLKGASSGNTIYF.

V usage is TRBV5-1 and J usage is TRBJ2-7; TCRdb proposes TRBD1, but this gene call is untestable without DNA. This CDR3 region has 14 residues. Per germline, CDR1 SGHRS and CDR2 YFSETQ. The CDR3 reads CASSFQGVAYEQYF.

The rearrangement joins TRBV28 to TRBJ1-5. The CDR3 loop spans 13 amino acids. Germline assignment: CDR1 MDHEN and CDR2 SYDVKM. CDR3 amino acids: CASNLPTDQPQHF.

The chain employs TRBV7-9 and TRBJ1-2; the TCRdb D gene call, TRBD1, has no DNA to confirm it. CDR1 and CDR2 (germline): SEHNR, FQNEAQ (reference sequence). This CDR3 contains 12 residues. CDR3 sequence: CASSFPGGGYTF. The full variable domain, in which reference TRBV7-9 and TRBJ1-2 provide the parts outside the CDR3, is DTGVSQNPRHKITKRGQNVTFRCDPISEHNRLYWYRQTLGQGPEFLTYFQNEAQLEKSRLLSDRFSAERPKGSFSTLEIQRTEQGDSAMYLCASSFPGGGYTFGSGTRLTVV.

The CDR3 reads CASSLEDSNPYEQYF. The chain couples TRBV5-1 to TRBJ2-7; the TRBD1 assignment by TCRdb is unverifiable without DNA. The germline V gene encodes CDR1 SGHRS and CDR2 YFSETQ. The CDR3 has 15 amino acids.

This rearrangement joins TRBV5-4 to TRBJ2-3; TCRdb outputs TRBD2, but without DNA this stays unchecked. This CDR3 is built from 18 residues. Germline lookup yields CDR1 SGHNT and CDR2 YYREEE (reference sequence). CDR3 protein: CASSLDGQRGTSTDTQYF.

The J gene is TRBJ1-5, the V gene TRBV18; TCRdb proposes TRBD1, but this gene call is untestable without DNA. CDR3 size: 16 residues. Germline CDR1 is KGHSH and CDR2 is LQKENI. The CDR3 is CASSPTSQGPNQPQHF.

V is TRBV28 and J is TRBJ1-5; TCRdb's assignment of TRBD1 cannot be checked, as there is no DNA. Germline CDR1 and CDR2: MDHEN and SYDVKM. This CDR3 has 14 amino acids. CDR3 protein: CASSFGAGRQPQHF.

The J gene is TRBJ1-2, the V gene TRBV11-3; TCRdb names TRBD1, which stays unverified in the absence of DNA. CDR1 SGHNT and CDR2 YENEEA come from the germline V gene. CDR3 size: 16 residues. CDR3 loop: CASSLDEATLGDGYTF.

The chain combines TRBV6-2 or TRBV6-3 with TRBJ2-5; the TRBD1 assignment by TCRdb is unverifiable without DNA. The CDR3 has 15 residues. Germline lookup yields CDR1 MNHEY and CDR2 SVGEGT. The CDR3 is CASSYRGIGMETQYF.

CDR3 loop: CASSVDADTQYF. V and J are TRBV2 and TRBJ2-3. The CDR3 spans 12 residues. Looked up from germline, CDR1 is SNHLY and CDR2 is FYNNEI. Based on the CDR3 plus reference TRBV2 and TRBJ2-3, the full variable domain is EPEVTQTPSHQVTQMGQEVILRCVPISNHLYFYWYRQILGQKVEFLVSFYNNEISEKSEIFDDQFSVERPDGSNFTLKIRSTKLEDSAMYFCASSVDADTQYFGPGTRLTVL.

The rearrangement uses TRBV28 and TRBJ2-2; TCRdb outputs TRBD1, but without DNA this stays unchecked. The CDR3 has 15 residues. Germline V lookup: CDR1 MDHEN, CDR2 SYDVKM. The CDR3 here is CASSLPRANTGELFF.

V usage is TRBV5-1 and J usage is TRBJ1-4. The length of the CDR3 is 17 residues. Germline values: CDR1 SGHRS, CDR2 YFSETQ. The CDR3 sequence is CASSLGPRGTTNEKLFF.

The chain has TRBV20-1 and TRBJ2-1. This CDR3 spans 12 amino acids. Germline V gene data show CDR1 as DFQATT and CDR2 as SNEGSKA (reference sequence). This CDR3 reads CSASWNHNEQFF.

The CDR3 reads CASSLMGSPSSNTDTQYF. J is TRBJ2-3 and V is TRBV7-3; TCRdb selects TRBD1, and the lack of DNA leaves this call unchecked. Germline values: CDR1 SGHTA, CDR2 FQGTGA. The CDR3 extends over 18 amino acids. Drawing the rest from reference TRBV7-3 and TRBJ2-3, the complete variable domain is GAGVSQTPSNKVTEKGKYVELRCDPISGHTALYWYRQSLGQGPEFLIYFQGTGAADDSGLPNDRFFAVRPEGSVSTLKIQRTERGDSAVYLCASSLMGSPSSNTDTQYFGPGTRLTVL.

This sequence joins TRBV19 and TRBJ2-3; the TCRdb call, TRBD1, lacks DNA for checking. In germline, CDR1 is LNHDA, CDR2 SQIVND (reference sequence). The length of the CDR3 is 15 residues. CDR3 residues: CASSISQGGADTQYF.

CDR3 sequence reads: CASSPFSQGSTDTQYF. The chain couples TRBV18 to TRBJ2-3; checking the TCRdb D call of TRBD1 is not possible without DNA. Germline CDR1 is KGHSH and CDR2 is LQKENI. This CDR3 is built from 16 residues.

The V gene is TRBV28, the J gene TRBJ2-5; TCRdb reports TRBD2, a call that lacks DNA to check it against. The CDR3 runs to 15 residues. CDR1 is MDHEN, CDR2 SYDVKM, per germline. Here the CDR3 reads CASSFGGGAQETQYF.

The chain has TRBV7-8 and TRBJ2-2. From germline, CDR1 is SGHVS and CDR2 FQNEAQ. The CDR3 has 17 residues. The CDR3 spells CASSLSRVPIITGELFF.

This CDR3 is CASTRTGLSYEQYF. The chain combines TRBV7-9 with TRBJ2-7; absent DNA, TCRdb's TRBD1 call cannot be checked. The CDR3 runs to 14 residues. Germline V gives CDR1 SEHNR, CDR2 FQNEAQ (reference sequence).

This CDR3 reads CASSLASGTSGNTIYF. The V gene is TRBV7-2, the J gene TRBJ1-3. Germline-derived CDR1 and CDR2 are SGHTA and FQGNSA. The CDR3 runs 16 residues.

J is TRBJ2-3 and V is TRBV12-3 or TRBV12-4; absent DNA, TCRdb's TRBD1 call cannot be checked. The CDR3 loop spans 16 amino acids. This CDR3 is CASSNPDRTSTDTQYF.